This TCR beta chain was obtained from a study of radiotherapy plus CTLA-4 blockade in lung cancer. The CDR3 loop spans 14 amino acids. The junction had 7 bases not matched to a gene; V was cut back by 3 bases and J by 6 bases. The germline V gene encodes CDR1 KGHSY and CDR2 FQNENV. Focal radiation plus CTLA-4 blockade with ipilimumab was given to patients with chemo-refractory metastatic non-small-cell lung cancer. Clones were read by immunoSEQ multiplex PCR, and TCRdb kept only the in-frame ones, dropping some. Of roughly 100,000 clones in the sample, more than 75% were seen once. This receptor was taken from a human donor with non-small cell lung cancer that progressed on radiotherapy plus ipilimumab. Some clones in this sample may be carry-over from other donors' samples. The V and J genes are TRBV16 and TRBJ1-1, with TRBD1 identical over 7 bases. Sequences were derived from peripheral blood, sampled from a patient treated with radiotherapy plus ipilimumab. For the CDR3, the DNA is TGTGCCAGCAGCCACCCGACAGGGCTACCTGAAGCTTTCTTT. This translates into CASSHPTGLPEAFF.